This TCR beta chain is from a study of vaccination effects on CD4 cells after COVID-19 (dated by TCRdb to between 2021 and 2023). At the level of the whole study: The ViraFEST assay stimulated PBMC with viral peptide pools and then used TCR sequencing to identify antigen-specific CD4+ T cell clonotypes by expansion. Cultures from other donors in the study were sequenced with the Oncomine TCR Beta short-read assay on an Illumina iSeq 100. Approximately 2 million PBMC per well were cultured in IMDM with roughly 5% human AB serum, roughly 10 IU/ml IL-2 and gentamicin, plus 10 ug/ml peptides. SARS-CoV-2 spike-specific CD4+ TCR repertoires were compared before and after mRNA vaccination in COVID-19 convalescent patients and in infection-naive vaccine recipients. A total of 10 COVID-19 convalescent patients and a handful of SARS-CoV-2-naive healthy vaccine recipients were included in the full study. Post-vaccine samples across the study were collected a median of 72 days after the second dose, with a range of 14 to 241.

About this clone itself: Its specific antigen is unknown. No much larger clonotype is one base removed from it; base qualities were not supplied.

Paper-wide results and their limitations: Among healthy vaccine recipients, nearly all vaccine-induced clones were SARS-CoV-2 mono-reactive, and only 1 of 255 was cross-reactive with common cold coronaviruses. Both infection-induced and vaccine-induced clones contracted markedly at late post-vaccination timepoints, which is consistent with waning T cell responses. The study was limited by a small number of convalescent patients, and early post-infection timepoints were lacking.

CDR1 and CDR2 (SGHRS, YFSETQ) derive from the germline V gene. The CDR3 runs 14 residues from the cysteine to the phenylalanine. The retained sequence is limited to the CDR3, 42 bases, with the frame set at the first base. V loses 2 bases of germline sequence and J loses 0 bases, and the interval between the two ends is 8 bases. Library preparation employed the immunoSEQ multiplex PCR assay. DNA from the cultured, isolated CD4+ T cells was subjected to TCR beta CDR3 sequencing. The original methods were these. Non-productive TCR sequences were removed, reads were trimmed to the CDR3 region, and CDR3s of at least 7 amino acids were retained. The MANAFEST web app was used to identify antigen-specific clonotypes by comparing expansion in peptide wells with expansion in reference cultures. For clones to be considered positive, expansion at FDR<0.05 versus reference and all other wells, an odds ratio above 5, and a frequency above 0.1% in two replicate wells were required. A clonotype was called cross-reactive if it was significantly expanded both in SARS-CoV-2 spike wells and in at least one common cold coronavirus spike condition. CDR3 similarity was assessed by Levenshtein distance with the stringdist R package, and unrooted trees were built with ape in R 3.6.1. TCRdb obtained this table from immuneACCESS and retained in-frame rearrangements with V and J assigned. These tables miss some clones; where compared with another copy, unresolved V genes account for less than half of the shortfall, and the remainder is unexplained. Clonal size and the V and J genes are those of that table, whereas D and trimming came from the DNA. The sample yields tens of thousands of clones; over 70% were counted once. The ten biggest clones cover approximately 2% of the sample.

After around eleven days of culture, CD4+ T cells were isolated with the EasySep CD4+ T cell isolation kit. Two doses of either the BNT162b2 or the mRNA-1273 mRNA SARS-CoV-2 vaccine were administered to participants. Negative nucleocapsid antibody results before and after vaccination confirmed that the healthy vaccine recipients had no prior SARS-CoV-2 infection. Half of the culture medium was replaced with fresh IL-2-containing medium on days 3 and 7. Unless otherwise noted, each peptide stimulation condition was cultured in triplicate wells. PBMC were separated from whole blood using Ficoll-Paque Plus gradient centrifugation and were then either cryopreserved at -140C or used fresh. The QIAamp micro DNA kit was used to extract genomic DNA from the cultured CD4+ T cells.

The sequence links TRBV5-1 to TRBJ1-1, with no reliable assignment of the D segment. The sequences come from CD4+ T cells from PBMCs cultured without peptide, collected after COVID-19 vaccination. The receptor's source is a human donor who received a COVID-19 vaccine. The nucleotides are TGCGCCAGCAGCTTACAGACATTGAACACTGAAGCTTTCTTT. Its translation is CASSLQTLNTEAFF.